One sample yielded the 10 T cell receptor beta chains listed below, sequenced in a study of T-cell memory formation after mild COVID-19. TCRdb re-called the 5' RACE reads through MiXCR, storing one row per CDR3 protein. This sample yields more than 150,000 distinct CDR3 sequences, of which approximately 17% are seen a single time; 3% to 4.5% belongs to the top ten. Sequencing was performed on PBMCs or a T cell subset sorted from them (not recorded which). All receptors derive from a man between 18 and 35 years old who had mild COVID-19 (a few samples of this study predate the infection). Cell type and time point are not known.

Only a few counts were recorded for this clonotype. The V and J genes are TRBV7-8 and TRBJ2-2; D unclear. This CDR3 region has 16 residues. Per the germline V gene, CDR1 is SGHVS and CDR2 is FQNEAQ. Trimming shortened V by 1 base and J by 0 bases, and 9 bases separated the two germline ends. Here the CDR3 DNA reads TGTGCCAGCAGCTTAGTGGCACAGCCGAACACCGGGGAGCTGTTTTTT. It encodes CASSLVAQPNTGELFF.

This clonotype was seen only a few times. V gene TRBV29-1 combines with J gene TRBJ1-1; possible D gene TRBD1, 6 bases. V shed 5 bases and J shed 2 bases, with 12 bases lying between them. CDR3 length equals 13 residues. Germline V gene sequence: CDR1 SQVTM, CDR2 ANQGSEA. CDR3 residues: CSVFMGTNTEAFF. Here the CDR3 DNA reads TGCAGCGTTTTTATGGGGACAAACACTGAAGCTTTCTTT.

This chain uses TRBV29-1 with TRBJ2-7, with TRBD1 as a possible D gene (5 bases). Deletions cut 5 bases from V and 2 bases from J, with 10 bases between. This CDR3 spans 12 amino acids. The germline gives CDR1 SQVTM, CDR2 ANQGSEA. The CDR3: CSVRQGPYEQYF. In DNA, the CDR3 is TGCAGCGTTCGCCAGGGCCCCTACGAGCAGTACTTC.

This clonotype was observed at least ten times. The CDR3 DNA follows: TGTGCCAGCAGTATTGACGGAGGCTCTGGAAACACCATATATTTT. Amino acid sequence: CASSIDGGSGNTIYF. The chain carries TRBV12-3 or TRBV12-4 and TRBJ1-3; no clear D gene. Trimming removed 5 bases from V and 0 bases from J, with 11 bases in between. CDR3 length: 15 residues.

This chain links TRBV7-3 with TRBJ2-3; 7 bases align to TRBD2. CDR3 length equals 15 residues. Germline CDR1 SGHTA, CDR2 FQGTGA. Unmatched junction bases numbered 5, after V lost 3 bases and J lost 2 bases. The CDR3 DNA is TGTGCCAGCAGCTTCGCGGGGGTTCCCACAGATACGCAGTATTTT. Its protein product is CASSFAGVPTDTQYF.

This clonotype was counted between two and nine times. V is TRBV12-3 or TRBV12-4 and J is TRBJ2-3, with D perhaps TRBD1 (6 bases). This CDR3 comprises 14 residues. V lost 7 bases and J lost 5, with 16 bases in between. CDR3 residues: CASILDVGQDTQYF. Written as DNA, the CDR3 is TGTGCCAGCATATTAGACGTGGGACAAGATACGCAGTATTTT.

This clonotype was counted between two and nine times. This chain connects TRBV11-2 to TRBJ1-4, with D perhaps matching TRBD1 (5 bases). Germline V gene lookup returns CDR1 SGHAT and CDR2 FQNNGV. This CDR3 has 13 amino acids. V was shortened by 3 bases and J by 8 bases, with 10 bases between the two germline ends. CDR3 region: CASSLGGGEKLFF. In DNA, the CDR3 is TGTGCCAGCAGCTTGGGGGGTGGCGAAAAACTGTTTTTT.

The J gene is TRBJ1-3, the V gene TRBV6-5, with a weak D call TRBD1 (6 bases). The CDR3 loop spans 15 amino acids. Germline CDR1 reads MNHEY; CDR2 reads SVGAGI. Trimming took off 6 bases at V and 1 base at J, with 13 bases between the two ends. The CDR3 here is CASSQVRGSGNTIYF. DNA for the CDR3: TGTGCCAGCAGCCAGGTTAGGGGGTCTGGAAACACCATATATTTT.

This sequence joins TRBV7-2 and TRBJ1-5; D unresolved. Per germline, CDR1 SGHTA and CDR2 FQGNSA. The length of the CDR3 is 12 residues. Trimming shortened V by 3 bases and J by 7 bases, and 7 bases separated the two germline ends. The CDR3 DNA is TGTGCCAGCAGCTTTCTCGGGCAGCCCCAGCATTTT. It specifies CASSFLGQPQHF.

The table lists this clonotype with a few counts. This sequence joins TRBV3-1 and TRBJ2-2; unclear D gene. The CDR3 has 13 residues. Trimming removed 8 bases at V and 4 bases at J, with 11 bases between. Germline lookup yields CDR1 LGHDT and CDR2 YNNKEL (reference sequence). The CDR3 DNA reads TGTGCCAGCCACCTAAAGAGCACCGGGGAGCTGTTTTTT. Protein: CASHLKSTGELFF. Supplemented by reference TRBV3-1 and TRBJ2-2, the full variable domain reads DTAVSQTPKYLVTQMGNDKSIKCEQNLGHDTMYWYKQDSKKFLKIMFSYNNKELIINETVPNRFSPKSPDKAHLNLHINSLELGDSAVYFCASHLKSTGELFFGEGSRLTVL.